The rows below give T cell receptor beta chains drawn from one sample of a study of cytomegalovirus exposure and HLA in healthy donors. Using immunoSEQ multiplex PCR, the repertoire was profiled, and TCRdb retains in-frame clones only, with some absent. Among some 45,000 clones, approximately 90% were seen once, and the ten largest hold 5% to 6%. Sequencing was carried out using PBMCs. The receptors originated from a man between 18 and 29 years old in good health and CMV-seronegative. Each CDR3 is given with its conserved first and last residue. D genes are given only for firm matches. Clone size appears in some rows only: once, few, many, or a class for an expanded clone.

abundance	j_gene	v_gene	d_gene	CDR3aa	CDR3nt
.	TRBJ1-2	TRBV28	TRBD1	CASSFRGRRDRGASGYTF	TGTGCCAGCAGTTTTAGGGGGCGGCGGGACCGCGGGGCGTCTGGCTACACCTTC
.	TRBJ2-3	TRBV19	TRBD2	CASTPRLASLTDTQYF	TGTGCCAGTACCCCGCGACTAGCGTCGCTGACAGATACGCAGTATTTT
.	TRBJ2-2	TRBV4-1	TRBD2	CASSGPGGSGRTNTGELFF	TGCGCCAGCAGCGGACCCGGTGGTAGCGGGAGGACGAACACCGGGGAGCTGTTTTTT
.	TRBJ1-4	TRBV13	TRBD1	CASSPRTGGEKLFF	TGTGCCAGCAGCCCTCGGACAGGGGGCGAAAAACTGTTTTTT
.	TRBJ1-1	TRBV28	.	CASSSPRQQNTEAFF	TGTGCCAGCAGCTCCCCGAGACAGCAGAACACTGAAGCTTTCTTT
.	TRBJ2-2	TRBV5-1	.	CASSLESANTGELFF	TGCGCCAGCAGCTTGGAGTCAGCGAACACCGGGGAGCTGTTTTTT
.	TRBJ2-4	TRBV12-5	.	CASGLRPGEGGFQYF	TGTGCTAGTGGTTTGCGGCCAGGGGAAGGGGGATTTCAGTACTTC
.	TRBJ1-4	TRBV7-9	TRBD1	CASSLDGTANEKLFF	TGTGCCAGCAGCTTAGACGGGACAGCTAATGAAAAACTGTTTTTT
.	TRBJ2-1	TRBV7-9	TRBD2	CASSFSGGPHNEQFF	TGTGCCAGCAGCTTTAGCGGGGGGCCCCACAATGAGCAGTTCTTC
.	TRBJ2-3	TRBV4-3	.	CASSQDLAGASTDTQYF	TGCGCCAGCAGCCAAGATCTGGCAGGGGCTAGCACAGATACGCAGTATTTT
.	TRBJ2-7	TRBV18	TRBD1	CASSPQGQSSYEQYF	TGTGCCAGCTCACCACAGGGACAGAGCTCCTACGAGCAGTACTTC
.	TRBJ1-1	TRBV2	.	CATLRGRPLMNTEAFF	TGTGCCACGCTACGAGGGAGACCCCTCATGAACACTGAAGCTTTCTTT
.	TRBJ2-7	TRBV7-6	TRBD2	CASSLDRGDLVF	TGTGCCAGCAGCTTAGACCGGGGGGATTTGGTCTTC
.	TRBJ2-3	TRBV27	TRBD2	CASSDLAGGPTDTQYF	TGTGCCAGCAGTGACCTCGCGGGGGGGCCGACAGATACGCAGTATTTT
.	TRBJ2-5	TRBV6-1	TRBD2	CASGLAGLGTQYF	TGTGCCAGCGGACTAGCGGGTTTGGGAACCCAGTACTTC
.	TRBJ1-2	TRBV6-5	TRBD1	CASSSRGLGGYTF	TGTGCCAGCAGTTCCAGGGGGCTTGGCGGCTACACCTTC
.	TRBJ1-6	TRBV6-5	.	CASSYMTEPNSPLHF	TGTGCCAGCAGTTATATGACAGAACCTAATTCACCCCTCCACTTT
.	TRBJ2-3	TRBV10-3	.	CAISELNGRTTSRAFSTDTQYF	TGTGCCATCAGTGAGTTGAATGGGAGGACTACCTCAAGGGCATTTAGCACAGATACGCAGTATTTT
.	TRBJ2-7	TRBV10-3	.	CAISEPPGGSYEQYF	TGTGCCATCAGTGAGCCCCCCGGGGGCTCCTACGAGCAGTACTTC
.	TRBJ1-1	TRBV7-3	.	CASSLYAGNTEAFF	TGTGCCAGCAGCTTATACGCCGGGAACACTGAAGCTTTCTTT
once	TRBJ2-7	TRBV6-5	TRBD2	CASNVAGDHEQYF	TGTGCCAGCAACGTAGCGGGAGACCACGAGCAGTACTTC
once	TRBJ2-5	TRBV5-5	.	CASSLAQAAVEETQYF	TGTGCCAGCAGCTTGGCGCAGGCAGCGGTCGAAGAGACCCAGTACTTC
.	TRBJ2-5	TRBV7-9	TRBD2	CASSHTPGLAGGETQYF	TGTGCCAGCAGCCACACCCCGGGACTAGCGGGAGGGGAGACCCAGTACTTC
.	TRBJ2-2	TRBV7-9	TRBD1	CASSCQGAGHTGELFF	TGTGCCAGCAGCTGCCAGGGGGCTGGTCACACCGGGGAGCTGTTTTTT
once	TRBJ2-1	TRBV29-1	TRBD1	CSVAFSPKWPGGEQFF	TGCAGCGTTGCTTTTTCCCCTAAGTGGCCAGGGGGTGAGCAGTTCTTC
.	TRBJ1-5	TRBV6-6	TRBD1	CASSTDRGGRQPQHF	TGTGCCAGCAGCACCGACAGGGGCGGTAGGCAGCCCCAGCATTTT
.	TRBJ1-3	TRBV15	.	CATSSLQGENTIYF	TGTGCCACCAGCAGTCTTCAGGGTGAAAACACCATATATTTT
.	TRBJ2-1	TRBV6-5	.	CASSGRGGFYNEQFF	TGTGCCAGCAGTGGGCGGGGCGGGTTTTACAATGAGCAGTTCTTC
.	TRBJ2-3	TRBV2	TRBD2	CASSEGLAGPSTDTQYF	TGTGCCAGCAGTGAAGGACTAGCGGGACCTAGCACAGATACGCAGTATTTT
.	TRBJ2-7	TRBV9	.	CASSVAQGRSYEQYF	TGTGCCAGCAGCGTAGCTCAGGGCAGGTCCTACGAGCAGTACTTC
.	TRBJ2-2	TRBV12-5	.	CARGIVSTGELFF	TGTGCCAGGGGAATAGTGTCCACCGGGGAGCTGTTTTTT
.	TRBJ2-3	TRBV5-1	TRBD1	CASSLAGQGTDTQYF	TGCGCCAGCAGCTTGGCAGGACAGGGAACAGATACGCAGTATTTT
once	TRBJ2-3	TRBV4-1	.	CASRSTNGVSTDTQYF	TGCGCCAGCAGGTCGACTAACGGGGTGAGCACAGATACGCAGTATTTT
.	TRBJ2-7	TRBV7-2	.	CASSPPEAGSAYEQYF	TGTGCCAGCAGCCCCCCAGAGGCAGGGTCGGCGTACGAGCAGTACTTC
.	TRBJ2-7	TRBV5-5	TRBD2	CASSKGLAGMDEQYF	TGTGCCAGCAGCAAGGGACTAGCGGGGATGGACGAGCAGTACTTC
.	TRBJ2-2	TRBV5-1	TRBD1	CASSLGQGWTGELFF	TGCGCCAGCAGCCTCGGACAGGGGTGGACCGGGGAGCTGTTTTTT
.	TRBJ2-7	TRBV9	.	CASSVGVGSSYEQYF	TGTGCCAGCAGCGTAGGGGTCGGGAGCTCCTACGAGCAGTACTTC
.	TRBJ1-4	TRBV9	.	CASSVDPVTNEKLFF	TGTGCCAGCAGCGTAGACCCAGTAACTAATGAAAAACTGTTTTTT
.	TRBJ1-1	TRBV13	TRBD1	CASSFFRGTVNTEAFF	TGTGCCAGCAGCTTCTTCAGGGGGACGGTGAACACTGAAGCTTTCTTT
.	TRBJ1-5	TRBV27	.	CASTAFGQPQHF	TGTGCCAGCACCGCCTTCGGTCAGCCCCAGCATTTT
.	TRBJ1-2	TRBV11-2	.	CASSLDLAEYGYTF	TGTGCCAGCAGCTTAGATCTGGCAGAATATGGCTACACCTTC
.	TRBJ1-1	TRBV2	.	CASLDGAWNTEAFF	TGTGCCAGCCTGGATGGGGCTTGGAACACTGAAGCTTTCTTT
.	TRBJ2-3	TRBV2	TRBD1	CASTRTGPDTQYF	TGTGCCAGCACCCGGACAGGGCCAGATACGCAGTATTTT
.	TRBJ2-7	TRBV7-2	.	CASRRTLGSREQYF	TGTGCCAGCAGACGGACTTTGGGATCGCGGGAGCAGTACTTC
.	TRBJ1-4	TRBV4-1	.	CASSQEGVAGEKLFF	TGCGCCAGCAGCCAAGAGGGAGTTGCCGGTGAAAAACTGTTTTTT
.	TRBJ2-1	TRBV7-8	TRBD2	CASSLGLAGKNNEQFF	TGTGCCAGCAGCCTAGGACTAGCGGGGAAAAACAATGAGCAGTTCTTC
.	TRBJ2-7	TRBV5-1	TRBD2	CASSPGTSGYEQYF	TGCGCCAGCAGCCCCGGGACTAGCGGCTACGAGCAGTACTTC
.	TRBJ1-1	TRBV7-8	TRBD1	CASSPAGTGAAEAFF	TGTGCCAGCAGCCCCGCCGGGACAGGGGCGGCTGAAGCTTTCTTT
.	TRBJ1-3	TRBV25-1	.	CASQTAGSGNTIYF	TGTGCCAGCCAGACTGCCGGCTCTGGAAACACCATATATTTT